This TCR beta chain was captured by sequencing in a study of blood T cells in healthy people across ages. The second PCR ran 7 to 11 cycles with a sample-barcoded 5' primer and J-beta primers. TCRdb fed the 5' RACE reads into MiXCR, producing one record per CDR3 protein. This table holds fewer than 950,000 distinct CDR3 sequences, roughly 50% found once. The CDR3 runs 15 residues. Germline trimming cut 7 bases from V and 3 bases from J; bases unmatched to any gene: 10. Germline values: CDR1 SNHLY, CDR2 FYNNEI. This receptor was taken from an elderly man in good health. The chain employs TRBV2 and TRBJ1-2, with TRBD1 identical over 8 bases. Source material: blood. This CDR3 reads CASITFDRGDYGYTF. CDR3 nucleotides: TGTGCCAGCATTACTTTCGACAGGGGAGACTATGGCTACACCTTC. The whole variable domain, remainder taken from reference TRBV2 and TRBJ1-2, is EPEVTQTPSHQVTQMGQEVILRCVPISNHLYFYWYRQILGQKVEFLVSFYNNEISEKSEIFDDQFSVERPDGSNFTLKIRSTKLEDSAMYFCASITFDRGDYGYTFGSGTRLTVV.